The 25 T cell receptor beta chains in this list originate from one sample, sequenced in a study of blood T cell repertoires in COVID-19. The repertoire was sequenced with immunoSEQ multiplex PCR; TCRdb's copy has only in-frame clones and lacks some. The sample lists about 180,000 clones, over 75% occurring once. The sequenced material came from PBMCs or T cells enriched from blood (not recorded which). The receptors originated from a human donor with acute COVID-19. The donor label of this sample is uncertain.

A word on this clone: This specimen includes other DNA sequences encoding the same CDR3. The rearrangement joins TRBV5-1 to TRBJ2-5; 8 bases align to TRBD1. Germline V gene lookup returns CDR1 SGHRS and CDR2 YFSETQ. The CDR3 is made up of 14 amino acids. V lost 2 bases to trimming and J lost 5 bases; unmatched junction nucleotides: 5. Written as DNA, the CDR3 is TGCGCCAGCAGCTTTGACAGGGGCGGGGAGACCCAGTACTTC. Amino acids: CASSFDRGGETQYF.

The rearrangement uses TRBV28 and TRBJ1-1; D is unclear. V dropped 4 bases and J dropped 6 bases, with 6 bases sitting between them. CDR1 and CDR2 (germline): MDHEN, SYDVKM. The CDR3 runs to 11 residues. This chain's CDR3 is CASSSGAEAFF. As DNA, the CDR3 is TGTGCCAGCAGTTCCGGGGCTGAAGCTTTCTTT.

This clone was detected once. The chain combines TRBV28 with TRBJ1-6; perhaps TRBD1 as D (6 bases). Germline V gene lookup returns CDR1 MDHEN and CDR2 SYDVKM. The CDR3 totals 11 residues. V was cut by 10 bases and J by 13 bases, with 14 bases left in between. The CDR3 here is CAISGRGPLHF. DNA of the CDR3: TGTGCCATCTCAGGGAGGGGGCCCCTCCACTTT. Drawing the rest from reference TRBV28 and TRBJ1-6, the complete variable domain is DVKVTQSSRYLVKRTGEKVFLECVQDMDHENMFWYRQDPGLGLRLIYFSYDVKMKEKGDIPEGYSVSREKKERFSLILESASTNQTSMYLCAISGRGPLHFGNGTRLTVT.

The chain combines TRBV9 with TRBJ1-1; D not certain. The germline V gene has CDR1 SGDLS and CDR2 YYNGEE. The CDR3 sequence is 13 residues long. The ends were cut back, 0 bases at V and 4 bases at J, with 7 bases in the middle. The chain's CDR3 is CASSVDLRTEAFF. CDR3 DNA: TGTGCCAGCAGCGTAGATCTGCGCACTGAAGCTTTCTTT.

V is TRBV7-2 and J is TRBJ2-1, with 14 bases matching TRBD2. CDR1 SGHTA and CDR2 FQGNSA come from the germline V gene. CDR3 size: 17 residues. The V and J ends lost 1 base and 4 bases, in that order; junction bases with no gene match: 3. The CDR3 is CASSLVTSGGAYNEQFF. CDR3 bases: TGTGCCAGCAGCTTAGTGACTAGCGGGGGGGCTTACAATGAGCAGTTCTTC. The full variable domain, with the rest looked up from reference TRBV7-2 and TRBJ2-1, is GAGVSQSPSNKVTEKGKDVELRCDPISGHTALYWYRQSLGQGLEFLIYFQGNSAPDKSGLPSDRFSAERTGGSVSTLTIQRTQQEDSAVYLCASSLVTSGGAYNEQFFGPGTRLTVL.

The DNA of the CDR3 is TGCAGCGTTAGGGGGAGTGGGGAGCAGTACTTC. Protein: CSVRGSGEQYF. The genes are TRBV29-1 and TRBJ2-7; tentatively, D is TRBD1 (6 bases). V was pared by 5 bases and J by 7 bases, with 12 bases between. The germline V gene has CDR1 SQVTM and CDR2 ANQGSEA. There are 11 residues in the CDR3.

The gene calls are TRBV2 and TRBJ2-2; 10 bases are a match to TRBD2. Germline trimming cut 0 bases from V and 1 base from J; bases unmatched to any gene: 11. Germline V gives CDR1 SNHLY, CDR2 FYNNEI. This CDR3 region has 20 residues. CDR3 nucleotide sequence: TGTGCCAGCAGTGAAGCGCTTAGGCTAGCGGGGGCCGTGAACACCGGGGAGCTGTTTTTT. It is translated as CASSEALRLAGAVNTGELFF.

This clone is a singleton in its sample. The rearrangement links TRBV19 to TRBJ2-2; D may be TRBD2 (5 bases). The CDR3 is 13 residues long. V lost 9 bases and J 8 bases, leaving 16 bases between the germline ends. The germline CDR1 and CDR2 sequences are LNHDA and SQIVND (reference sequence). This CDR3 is CASTMRAEGELFF. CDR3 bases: TGTGCCAGCACTATGAGGGCGGAGGGGGAGCTGTTTTTT.

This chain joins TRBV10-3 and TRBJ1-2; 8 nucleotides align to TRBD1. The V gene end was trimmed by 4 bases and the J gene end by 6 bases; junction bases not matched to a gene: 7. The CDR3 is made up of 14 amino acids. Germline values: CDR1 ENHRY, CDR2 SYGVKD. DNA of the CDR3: TGTGCCATCAGTGGGTTCCCAGGGGGCGATGGCTACACCTTC. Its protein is CAISGFPGGDGYTF.

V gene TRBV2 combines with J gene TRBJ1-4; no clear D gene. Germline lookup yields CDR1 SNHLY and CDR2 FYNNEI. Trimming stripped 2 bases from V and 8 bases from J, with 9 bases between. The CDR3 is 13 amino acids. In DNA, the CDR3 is TGTGCCAGCAGTGAATCACAGAACGAAAAACTGTTTTTT. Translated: CASSESQNEKLFF.

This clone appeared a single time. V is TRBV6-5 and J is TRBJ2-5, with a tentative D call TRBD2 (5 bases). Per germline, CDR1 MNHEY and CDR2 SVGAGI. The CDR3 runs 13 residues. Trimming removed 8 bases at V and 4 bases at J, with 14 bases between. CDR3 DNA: TGTGCCAGCGTGCGGGCGAGAGGAGAGACCCAGTACTTC. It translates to CASVRARGETQYF.

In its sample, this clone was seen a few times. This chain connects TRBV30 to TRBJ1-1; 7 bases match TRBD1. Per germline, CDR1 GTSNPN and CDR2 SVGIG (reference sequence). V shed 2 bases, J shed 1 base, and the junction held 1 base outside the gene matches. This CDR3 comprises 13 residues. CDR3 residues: CAWSRTGNTEAFF. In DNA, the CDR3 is TGTGCCTGGAGTCGGACAGGGAACACTGAAGCTTTCTTT.

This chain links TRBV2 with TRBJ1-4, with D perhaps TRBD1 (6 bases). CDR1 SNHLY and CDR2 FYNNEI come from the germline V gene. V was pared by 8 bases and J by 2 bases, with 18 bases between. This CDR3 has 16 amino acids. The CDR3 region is CASVPRWTATNEKLFF. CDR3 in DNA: TGTGCCAGCGTCCCCCGTTGGACAGCTACTAATGAAAAACTGTTTTTT. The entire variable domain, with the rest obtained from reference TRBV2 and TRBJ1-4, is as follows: EPEVTQTPSHQVTQMGQEVILRCVPISNHLYFYWYRQILGQKVEFLVSFYNNEISEKSEIFDDQFSVERPDGSNFTLKIRSTKLEDSAMYFCASVPRWTATNEKLFFGSGTQLSVL.

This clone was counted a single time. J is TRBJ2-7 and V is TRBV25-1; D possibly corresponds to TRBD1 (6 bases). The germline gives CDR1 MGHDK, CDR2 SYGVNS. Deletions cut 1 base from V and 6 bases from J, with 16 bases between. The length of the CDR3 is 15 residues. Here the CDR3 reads CASSESWGREGEQYF. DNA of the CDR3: TGTGCCAGCAGTGAATCCTGGGGGCGAGAAGGCGAGCAGTACTTC.

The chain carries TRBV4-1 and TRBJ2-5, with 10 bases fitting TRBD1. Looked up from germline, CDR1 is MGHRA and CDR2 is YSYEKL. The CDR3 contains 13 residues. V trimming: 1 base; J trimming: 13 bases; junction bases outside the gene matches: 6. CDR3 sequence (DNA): TGCGCCAGCAGCCAAGGGGACAGGGGACCCCCGTACTTC. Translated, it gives CASSQGDRGPPYF.

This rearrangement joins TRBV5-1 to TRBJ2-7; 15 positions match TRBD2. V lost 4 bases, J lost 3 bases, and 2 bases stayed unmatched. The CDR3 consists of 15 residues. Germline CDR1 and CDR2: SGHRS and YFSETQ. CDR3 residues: CASSQGLAGGYEQYF. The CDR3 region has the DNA TGCGCCAGCAGCCAGGGACTAGCGGGGGGCTACGAGCAGTACTTC.

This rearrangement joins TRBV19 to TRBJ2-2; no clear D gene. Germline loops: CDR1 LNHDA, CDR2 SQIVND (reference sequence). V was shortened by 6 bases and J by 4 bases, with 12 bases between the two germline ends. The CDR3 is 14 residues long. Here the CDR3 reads CASRAWAGTGELFF. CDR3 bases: TGTGCCAGTAGGGCCTGGGCCGGCACCGGGGAGCTGTTTTTT.

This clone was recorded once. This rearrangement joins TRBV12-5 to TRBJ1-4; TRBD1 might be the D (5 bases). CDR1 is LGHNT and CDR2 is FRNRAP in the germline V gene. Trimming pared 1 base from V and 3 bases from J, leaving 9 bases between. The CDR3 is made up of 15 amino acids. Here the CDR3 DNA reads TGTGCTAGTGGTTTGGACGGAGGGGCTAATGAAAAACTGTTTTTT. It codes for CASGLDGGANEKLFF.

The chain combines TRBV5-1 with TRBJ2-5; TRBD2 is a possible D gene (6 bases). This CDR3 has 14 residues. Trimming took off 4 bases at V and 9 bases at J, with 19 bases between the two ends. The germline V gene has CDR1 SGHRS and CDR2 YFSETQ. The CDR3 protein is CASSDGTYLGAQYF. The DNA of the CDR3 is TGCGCCAGCAGCGACGGGACTTACTTAGGGGCCCAGTACTTC.

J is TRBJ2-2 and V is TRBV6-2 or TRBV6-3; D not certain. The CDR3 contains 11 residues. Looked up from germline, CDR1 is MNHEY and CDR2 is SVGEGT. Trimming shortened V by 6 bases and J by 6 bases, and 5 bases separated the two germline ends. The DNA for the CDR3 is TGTGCCAGCAGCCGGCCCGGGGAGCTGTTTTTT. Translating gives CASSRPGELFF.

DNA of the CDR3: TGTGCCAGCAGCTTCTTCGGGACAGGCACCTACGAGCAGTACTTC. This gives the protein CASSFFGTGTYEQYF. V is TRBV7-2 and J is TRBJ2-7; 8 nucleotides match TRBD1. The CDR3 extends over 15 amino acids. Germline V gene lookup returns CDR1 SGHTA and CDR2 FQGNSA. V was pared by 3 bases and J by 2 bases, with 6 bases of the junction left unmatched. Using reference TRBV7-2 and TRBJ2-7 for the parts outside the CDR3, the full variable domain is GAGVSQSPSNKVTEKGKDVELRCDPISGHTALYWYRQSLGQGLEFLIYFQGNSAPDKSGLPSDRFSAERTGGSVSTLTIQRTQQEDSAVYLCASSFFGTGTYEQYFGPGTRLTVT.

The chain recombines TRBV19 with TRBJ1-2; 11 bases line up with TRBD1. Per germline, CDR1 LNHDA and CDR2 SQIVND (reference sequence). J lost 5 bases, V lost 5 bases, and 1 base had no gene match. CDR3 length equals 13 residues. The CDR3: CASSGDRGYGYTF. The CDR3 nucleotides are TGTGCCAGTAGTGGGGACAGGGGGTATGGCTACACCTTC.

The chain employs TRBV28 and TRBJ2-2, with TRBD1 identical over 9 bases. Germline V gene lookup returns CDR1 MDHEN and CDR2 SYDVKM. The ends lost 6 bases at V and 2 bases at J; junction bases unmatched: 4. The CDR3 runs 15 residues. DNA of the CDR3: TGTGCCAGCAGAACGGGACAGGGAAACACCGGGGAGCTGTTTTTT. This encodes CASRTGQGNTGELFF.

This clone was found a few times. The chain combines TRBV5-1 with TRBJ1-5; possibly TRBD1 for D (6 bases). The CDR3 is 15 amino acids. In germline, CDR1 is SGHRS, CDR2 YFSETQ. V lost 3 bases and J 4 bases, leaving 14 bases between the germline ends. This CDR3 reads CASSSRGGKNQPQHF. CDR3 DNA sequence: TGCGCCAGCAGCTCCAGGGGAGGGAAAAATCAGCCCCAGCATTTT.

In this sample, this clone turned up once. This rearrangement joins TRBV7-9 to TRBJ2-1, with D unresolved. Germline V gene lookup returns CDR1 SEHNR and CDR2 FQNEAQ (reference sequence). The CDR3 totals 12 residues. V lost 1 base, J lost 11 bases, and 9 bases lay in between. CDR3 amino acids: CASSLDYFQQFF. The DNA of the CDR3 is TGTGCCAGCAGCTTAGACTACTTCCAGCAGTTCTTC.